This T cell receptor beta chain emerged from a study of OX40 agonist ivuxolimab in advanced cancers. Study details: Earlier treatment with anti-PD-1, anti-PD-L1 or anti-CTLA-4 was permitted, and around 36% had received some. Partial responses were recorded for three patients, including one with hepatocellular carcinoma and two with cutaneous melanoma.

CDR1 is LNHDA, CDR2 SQIVND, per germline (reference sequence). The ends were cut back, 6 bases at V and 8 bases at J, with 13 bases in the middle. This CDR3 is built from 12 residues. Sequencing used immunoSEQ multiplex PCR; TCRdb keeps in-frame clones, though not all of them. The sample has around 94,000 clones, around 82% seen once. The receptor's source is an adult with an advanced solid tumor such as melanoma, head and neck, liver or kidney cancer. The chain recombines TRBV19 with TRBJ1-1; D may be TRBD1 (5 bases). Here the sequenced sample was CD4+ or CD8+ T cells sorted from blood, taken in a trial of the OX40 agonist ivuxolimab. CDR3 region: CASSRRDGEAFF. CDR3 nucleotides: TGTGCCAGTAGCCGCCGGGACGGCGAAGCTTTCTTT.